A single sample is the source of the 8 T cell receptor beta chains below, sequenced in a study of CD8+CD57+ T cells in acquired aplastic anemia. All patients picked for sequencing had shown, by flow cytometry, an expansion of CD8+CD57+ cells. CDR3 and TCR beta VDJ profiling relied on genomic DNA as the template. TCRdb ran MiXCR on the reads and lists one entry per CDR3 protein. In the table there are just over 200,000 distinct CDR3 sequences, roughly two thirds of which are singletons. What was sequenced was sorted CD4+, CD8+, or CD8+CD57+ T cells (not recorded which) from PBMCs. These receptors were obtained from a human donor with aplastic anemia.

In its sample, this clonotype was seen once. V and J are TRBV29-1 and TRBJ2-1; D gene unclear. Germline V lookup: CDR1 SQVTM, CDR2 ANQGSEA. Trimming pared 5 bases from V and 7 bases from J, leaving 12 bases between. The CDR3 covers 12 residues. The CDR3 loop is CSVMQQGNEQFF. In nucleotides, the CDR3 is TGCAGCGTTATGCAACAAGGGAATGAGCAGTTCTTC.

The rearrangement joins TRBV7-9 to TRBJ2-7; no definite D call. The length of the CDR3 is 13 residues. From germline, CDR1 is SEHNR and CDR2 FQNEAQ (reference sequence). Between the trimmed V and J ends, which lost 1 base and 7 bases, there was a span of 11 bases. For the CDR3, the DNA is TGTGCCAGCAGCTTAGGGTCCCCTCTGGAGCAGTACTTC. It yields the protein CASSLGSPLEQYF.

The chain joins TRBV20-1 to TRBJ2-7; 9 nucleotides match TRBD2. Looked up from germline, CDR1 is DFQATT and CDR2 is SNEGSKA (reference sequence). Germline trimming cut 2 bases from V and 0 bases from J; bases unmatched to any gene: 5. This CDR3 is built from 15 residues. CDR3 protein: CSARPSRGGSYEQYF. DNA for the CDR3: TGCAGTGCTAGACCCTCGCGGGGGGGCTCCTACGAGCAGTACTTC.

Points on this clonotype: Because the CDR3 is missing its conserved closing phenylalanine or tryptophan, this is likely a read error. V is TRBV6-6 and J is TRBJ2-7; 10 nucleotides align to TRBD1. The CDR3 sequence is 14 residues long. The J segment lost 6 bases and the V segment lost 2 bases, leaving 4 bases of the junction unmatched. Per the germline V gene, CDR1 is MNHNY and CDR2 is SVGAGI (reference sequence). The CDR3 region has the DNA TGTGCCAGCAGTTACGGGACAGGGGAATCCGAGCAGTACTGC. It yields the protein CASSYGTGESEQYC.

J is TRBJ2-7 and V is TRBV20-1; weak D call: TRBD2 (6 bases). CDR3 length equals 12 residues. Germline CDR1 DFQATT, CDR2 SNEGSKA (reference sequence). Trimming left V 3 bases short and J 7 bases short, with 13 bases between. The CDR3 region is CSARRWGVEQYF. In DNA form, the CDR3 reads TGCAGTGCTAGGAGGTGGGGGGTAGAGCAGTACTTC.

The rearrangement joins TRBV11-3 to TRBJ1-5, with TRBD1 as a possible D gene (5 bases). Deletions cut 5 bases from V and 0 bases from J, with 17 bases between. Germline CDR1 and CDR2: SGHNT and YENEEA. The CDR3 loop spans 17 amino acids. The CDR3 protein is CASSLRGSKGSNQPQHF. The CDR3 DNA follows: TGTGCCAGCAGCCTACGGGGGAGCAAGGGTAGCAATCAGCCCCAGCATTTT. The full variable domain, in which reference TRBV11-3 and TRBJ1-5 provide the parts outside the CDR3, is EAGVVQSPRYKIIEKKQPVAFWCNPISGHNTLYWYLQNLGQGPELLIRYENEEAVDDSQLPKDRFSAERLKGVDSTLKIQPAELGDSAVYLCASSLRGSKGSNQPQHFGDGTRLSIL.

V gene TRBV20-1 combines with J gene TRBJ1-5, with D possibly matching TRBD1 (5 bases). The germline V and J ends were trimmed by 6 bases and 6 bases, with 15 bases remaining between them. The CDR3 covers 13 residues. Germline-derived CDR1 and CDR2 are DFQATT and SNEGSKA (reference sequence). CDR3 protein: CSARGGEAQPQHF. The CDR3 bases are TGCAGTGCCCGCGGGGGGGAAGCTCAGCCCCAGCATTTT.

This clonotype was observed a few times. The gene calls are TRBV6-5 and TRBJ2-7; D may correspond to TRBD1 or TRBD2 (5 bases each). Trimming stripped 2 bases from V and 6 bases from J, with 17 bases between. This CDR3 spans 15 amino acids. CDR1 is MNHEY, CDR2 SVGAGI, per germline. The CDR3 bases are TGTGCCAGCAGTTACCCTCCAGGGAGTGGGGGCGAGCAGTACTTC. Its protein product is CASSYPPGSGGEQYF.